What follows are 16 T cell receptor beta chains derived from one specimen sequenced in a study of cytomegalovirus exposure and HLA in healthy donors. With 60 Vbeta and 13 Jbeta primers, the PCR was carried out. The protocol was immunoSEQ multiplex PCR, while the TCRdb copy is restricted to in-frame clones and leaves out a portion. The sample lists some 130,000 clones, 70% to 80% occurring once. The sequenced sample consisted of PBMCs. These TCRs come from a female donor in good health and CMV-seronegative.

The CDR3 coding sequence is TGCGCCAGCAGCCAGAGGAAGAATGAGCAGTTCTTC. Its translation: CASSQRKNEQFF. The chain combines TRBV4-1 with TRBJ2-1; D remains unclear. Germline loops: CDR1 MGHRA, CDR2 YSYEKL. The V and J ends lost 3 bases and 7 bases respectively, with 7 bases between them. The CDR3 is 12 residues long.

V usage is TRBV30 and J usage is TRBJ1-2; D is possibly TRBD1 (5 bases). This CDR3 spans 15 amino acids. The ends were cut back, 1 base at V and 7 bases at J, with 19 bases in the middle. Germline CDR1 is GTSNPN and CDR2 is SVGIG (reference sequence). The CDR3 region has the DNA TGTGCCTGGAGTGACAACGCATGGCAGGGTTCTGGCTACACCTTC. It encodes CAWSDNAWQGSGYTF.

The chain joins TRBV2 to TRBJ2-1; TRBD2 is a possible D gene (5 bases). Trimming left V 7 bases short and J 10 bases short, with 14 bases between. CDR1 and CDR2 (germline): SNHLY, FYNNEI. The CDR3 spans 12 residues. The CDR3 coding sequence is TGTGCCAGCAAAAAGGACTTCTGGGAGCAGTTCTTC. Its protein product is CASKKDFWEQFF.

The chain couples TRBV7-2 to TRBJ1-5; possible D gene TRBD1, 6 bases. Germline CDR1 reads SGHTA; CDR2 reads FQGNSA. The CDR3 runs to 14 residues. V lost 3 bases, J lost 5 bases, and 11 bases lay in between. CDR3 bases: TGTGCCAGCAGCTTTAGGGACACTTATCAGCCCCAGCATTTT. It translates to CASSFRDTYQPQHF.

This clone was seen a handful of times. The chain joins TRBV6-5 to TRBJ2-7; weak D call: TRBD2 (5 bases). Germline-derived CDR1 and CDR2 are MNHEY and SVGAGI. The germline V and J ends were trimmed by 4 bases and 2 bases, with 12 bases remaining between them. The CDR3 has 14 amino acids. The CDR3 region is CASSSRRGTYEQYF. CDR3 bases: TGTGCCAGCAGTTCCCGAAGAGGGACCTACGAGCAGTACTTC.

The chain couples TRBV7-6 to TRBJ2-1, with TRBD2 matching 7 bases. Germline values: CDR1 SGHVS, CDR2 FNYEAQ. Losses at the gene ends were 5 bases for V and 9 bases for J; bases not matched to a gene: 10. The CDR3 runs to 14 residues. This CDR3 reads CASSPAPLAIEQFF. CDR3 DNA: TGTGCCAGCAGCCCAGCCCCACTAGCGATTGAGCAGTTCTTC. Using reference TRBV7-6 and TRBJ2-1 for the parts outside the CDR3, the full variable domain is GAGVSQSPRYKVTKRGQDVALRCDPISGHVSLYWYRQALGQGPEFLTYFNYEAQQDKSGLPNDRFSAERPEGSISTLTIQRTEQRDSAMYRCASSPAPLAIEQFFGPGTRLTVL.

The CDR3 bases are TGTGCCAGCAGCCCCCGGGGGGGGGATGAAAAACTGTTTTTT. Translating it yields CASSPRGGDEKLFF. This chain joins TRBV7-9 and TRBJ1-4, with D possibly TRBD1 on 5 matching bases. Germline CDR1 SEHNR, CDR2 FQNEAQ (reference sequence). There are 14 residues in the CDR3. Trimming took 5 bases from V and 6 from J, leaving 13 bases between them.

This clone was seen once. The chain links TRBV13 to TRBJ1-6; D perhaps matches TRBD1 (6 bases). The CDR3 is 15 residues long. Trimming stripped 2 bases from V and 6 bases from J, with 11 bases between. CDR1 is PRHDT and CDR2 is FYEKMQ in the germline V gene (reference sequence). The CDR3 sequence: CASSLSQGPNSPLHF. CDR3 DNA: TGTGCCAGCAGCTTATCGCAGGGGCCTAATTCACCCCTCCACTTT.

The genes are TRBV5-1 and TRBJ2-7; D call uncertain. Trimming cost V 0 bases and J 3 bases, with 7 bases left between them. CDR1 and CDR2 from the germline V gene are SGHRS and YFSETQ. The CDR3 consists of 13 residues. CDR3 sequence: CASSLVADYEQYF. The CDR3 DNA is TGCGCCAGCAGCTTGGTGGCGGACTACGAGCAGTACTTC.

The rearrangement links TRBV11-3 to TRBJ1-2; the D gene is possibly TRBD1 (6 bases). CDR3 length: 13 amino acids. The ends were cut back, 5 bases at V and 3 bases at J, with 10 bases in the middle. In germline, CDR1 is SGHNT, CDR2 YENEEA. The CDR3 DNA is TGTGCCAGCAGCCGACAGGCGGACTATGGCTACACCTTC. Translating it yields CASSRQADYGYTF. The variable domain in full, completed from reference TRBV11-3 and TRBJ1-2, reads EAGVVQSPRYKIIEKKQPVAFWCNPISGHNTLYWYLQNLGQGPELLIRYENEEAVDDSQLPKDRFSAERLKGVDSTLKIQPAELGDSAVYLCASSRQADYGYTFGSGTRLTVV.

The rearrangement uses TRBV5-4 and TRBJ2-1, with D hard to call. V was cut by 4 bases and J by 7 bases, with 12 bases left in between. The CDR3 loop spans 13 amino acids. Germline CDR1 SGHNT, CDR2 YYREEE (reference sequence). CDR3: CASSPEFLNEQFF. The CDR3 DNA is TGTGCCAGCAGCCCGGAGTTTCTAAATGAGCAGTTCTTC.

In this sample, this clone turned up a few times. V usage is TRBV15 and J usage is TRBJ2-7; 7 positions agree with TRBD2. The V and J ends lost 6 bases and 4 bases, in that order; junction bases with no gene match: 9. CDR1 and CDR2 (germline): LNHNV, YYDKDF (reference sequence). The CDR3 consists of 14 residues. CDR3 sequence (DNA): TGTGCCACCAGGGAAAGCGGGGTTCCGTACGAGCAGTACTTC. Residues: CATRESGVPYEQYF.

The V and J genes are TRBV7-5 and TRBJ1-5; TRBD1, as called in the table, went unchecked against the DNA. TRBV7-5 is shown as a pseudogene. The CDR3 is made up of 17 amino acids. DNA for the CDR3: TGTGCCAGAAAATTTCCCTTCCGGGACACATGCAATCAGCCCCAGCATTTT. Translating it yields CARKFPFRDTCNQPQHF.

The V gene is TRBV15, the J gene TRBJ2-5, with TRBD1 identical over 7 bases. The CDR3 length is 14 residues. Germline CDR1 is LNHNV and CDR2 is YYDKDF (reference sequence). V lost 2 bases to trimming and J lost 2 bases; unmatched junction nucleotides: 2. CDR3 sequence reads: CATSRLGQQETQYF. Here the CDR3 DNA reads TGTGCCACCAGCAGACTGGGACAGCAAGAGACCCAGTACTTC. Complete variable domain (other parts from reference TRBV15 and TRBJ2-5): DAMVIQNPRYQVTQFGKPVTLSCSQTLNHNVMYWYQQKSSQAPKLLFHYYDKDFNNEADTPDNFQSRRPNTSFCFLDIRSPGLGDTAMYLCATSRLGQQETQYFGPGTRLLVL.

The V gene is TRBV27, the J gene TRBJ2-3; 8 positions match TRBD1. V was pared by 5 bases and J by 3 bases, with 4 bases of the junction left unmatched. The CDR3 sequence is 14 residues long. Germline V CDR1 and CDR2: MNHEY, SMNVEV (reference sequence). In DNA, the CDR3 is TGTGCCAGCAGTCCACGGACAGGGACAGATACGCAGTATTTT. Its translation is CASSPRTGTDTQYF.

The rearrangement links TRBV13 to TRBJ1-1, with 9 bases that match TRBD1. The CDR3 has 14 amino acids. Per the germline V gene, CDR1 is PRHDT and CDR2 is FYEKMQ (reference sequence). J lost 4 bases, V lost 5 bases, and 5 bases had no gene match. The CDR3 here is CASSEQGAVTEAFF. CDR3 sequence (DNA): TGTGCCAGCAGCGAACAGGGGGCCGTCACTGAAGCTTTCTTT.